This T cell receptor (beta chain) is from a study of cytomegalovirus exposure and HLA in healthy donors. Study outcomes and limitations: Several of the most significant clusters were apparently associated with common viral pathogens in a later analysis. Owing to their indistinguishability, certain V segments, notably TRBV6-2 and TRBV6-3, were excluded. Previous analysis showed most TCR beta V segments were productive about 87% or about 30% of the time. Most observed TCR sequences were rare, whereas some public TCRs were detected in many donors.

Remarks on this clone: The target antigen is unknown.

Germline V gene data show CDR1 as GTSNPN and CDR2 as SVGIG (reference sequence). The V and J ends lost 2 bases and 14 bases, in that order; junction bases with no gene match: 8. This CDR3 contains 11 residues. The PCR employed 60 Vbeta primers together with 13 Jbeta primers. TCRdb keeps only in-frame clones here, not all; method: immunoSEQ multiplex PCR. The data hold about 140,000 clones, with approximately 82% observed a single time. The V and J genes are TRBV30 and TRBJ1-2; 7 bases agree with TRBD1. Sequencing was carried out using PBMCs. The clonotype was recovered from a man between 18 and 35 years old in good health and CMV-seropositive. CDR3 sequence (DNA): TGTGCCTGGAGTCCCCCGGGACAGTGGACCTTC. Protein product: CAWSPPGQWTF.